This T cell receptor beta chain appears in the sequencing data of a study of blood T cell repertoires in COVID-19. Looking at the study overall: COVID-19 samples from acute and convalescent phases originated in the United States, Italy and Spain. Sample material is recorded as cDNA or gDNA derived from T cells, B-cell-depleted T cells, or PBMCs.

The method was immunoSEQ multiplex PCR; TCRdb's version includes in-frame clones alone and lacks a portion of them. The sample shows tens of thousands of clones, around 83% of them seen only once. V lost 3 bases to trimming and J lost 6 bases; unmatched junction nucleotides: 9. Germline V gives CDR1 MNHEY, CDR2 SMNVEV (reference sequence). CDR3 length equals 15 residues. The V gene is TRBV27, the J gene TRBJ2-3; 7 bases are a match to TRBD2. Sequencing input: peripheral blood. The receptor was isolated from a man over 45 with active COVID-19. CDR3 DNA: TGTGCCAGCAGTTTTAGCGGGCGGGCCTGGGATACGCAGTATTTT. It is translated as CASSFSGRAWDTQYF.